A single sample is the source of the 7 T cell receptor beta chains below, sequenced in a study of control samples from healthy donors and cancer patients (TCRdb year 2020). The library was prepared using the immunoSEQ multiplex PCR assay. The table was pulled from immuneACCESS by TCRdb, which kept in-frame rearrangements only. Such tables lose some clones; where checked, under half of the loss comes from unresolved V genes, and the rest has no known cause. For this sample there are 100,000 to 150,000 clones; roughly nine tenths appear just once. The leading ten clones occupy just over 7.5% of the sample. The specimen sequenced was PBMCs. The receptors stem from a man between 50 and 59 years old with head and neck cancer.

The chain joins TRBV2 to TRBJ1-3; no firm D call. Germline-derived CDR1 and CDR2 are SNHLY and FYNNEI. V was trimmed by 6 bases and J by 0 bases, leaving 12 bases between them. The CDR3 loop spans 15 amino acids. The CDR3 sequence: CASSFDSYSGNTIYF. DNA for the CDR3: TGTGCCAGCAGCTTCGACTCTTACTCTGGAAACACCATATATTTT.

This clone has a handful of counts. The chain combines TRBV19 with TRBJ1-5; TRBD1 matches at 7 bases. Germline lookup yields CDR1 LNHDA and CDR2 SQIVND (reference sequence). V trimming: 4 bases; J trimming: 7 bases; junction bases outside the gene matches: 13. The CDR3 has 16 residues. The DNA for the CDR3 is TGTGCCAGTAGTAGGGAGGGGGCCCTCATTAGGCAGCCCCAGCATTTT. Translating it yields CASSREGALIRQPQHF. Using reference TRBV19 and TRBJ1-5 for the parts outside the CDR3, the full variable domain is DGGITQSPKYLFRKEGQNVTLSCEQNLNHDAMYWYRQDPGQGLRLIYYSQIVNDFQKGDIAEGYSVSREKKESFPLTVTSAQKNPTAFYLCASSREGALIRQPQHFGDGTRLSIL.

A single count supports this clone. The chain combines TRBV18 with TRBJ2-1; 8 bases are shared with TRBD1. J lost 7 bases, V lost 8 bases, and 7 bases had no gene match. Germline values: CDR1 KGHSH, CDR2 LQKENI. CDR3 size: 13 residues. CDR3 sequence reads: CASHGQGRNEQFF. CDR3 bases: TGTGCCAGCCATGGACAGGGAAGAAATGAGCAGTTCTTC.

J is TRBJ2-2 and V is TRBV5-1; the match to TRBD2 covers 12 bases. The CDR3 contains 16 residues. Trimming at V came to 3 bases and at J to 8 bases, leaving 8 bases not matched to a gene. Germline V gene data show CDR1 as SGHRS and CDR2 as YFSETQ. The DNA for the CDR3 is TGCGCCAGCAGCTCAAGAGGACTAGCGGGGATGGGGGAGCTGTTTTTT. This codes for CASSSRGLAGMGELFF.

This clone appeared a few times. The chain links TRBV10-2 to TRBJ2-3; 12 bases map to TRBD2. After removal of 8 bases from V and 5 bases from J, the junction contained 8 bases not matched to a gene. Germline lookup yields CDR1 WSHSY and CDR2 SAAADI. This CDR3 contains 15 residues. CDR3 bases: TGCGCCAGCGAGACTAGCGGGAGTGCCCAAGATACGCAGTATTTT. This encodes CASETSGSAQDTQYF.

The chain carries TRBV18 and TRBJ2-7; weak D call: TRBD1 (5 bases). The CDR3 contains 16 residues. The germline V and J ends were trimmed by 0 bases and 3 bases, with 15 bases remaining between them. Germline CDR1 KGHSH, CDR2 LQKENI. CDR3 DNA sequence: TGTGCCAGCTCACCACCGAACGGCCAAGGGGACTACGAGCAGTACTTC. As protein: CASSPPNGQGDYEQYF.

This rearrangement joins TRBV7-2 to TRBJ2-5, with D hard to call. Germline V gene lookup returns CDR1 SGHTA and CDR2 FQGNSA. The V and J ends lost 4 bases and 5 bases respectively, with 14 bases between them. The CDR3 sequence is 14 residues long. This chain's CDR3 is CASSSSWVEETQYF. The CDR3 DNA follows: TGTGCCAGCAGCTCATCCTGGGTGGAGGAGACCCAGTACTTC.